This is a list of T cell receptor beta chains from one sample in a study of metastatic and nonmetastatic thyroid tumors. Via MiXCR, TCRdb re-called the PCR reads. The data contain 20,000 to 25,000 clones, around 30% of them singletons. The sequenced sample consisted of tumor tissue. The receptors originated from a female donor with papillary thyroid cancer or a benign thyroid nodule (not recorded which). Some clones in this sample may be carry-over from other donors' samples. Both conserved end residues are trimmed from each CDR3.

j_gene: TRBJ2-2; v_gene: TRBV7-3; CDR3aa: ASSRDRGTGELF
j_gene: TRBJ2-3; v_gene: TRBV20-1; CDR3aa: SASYGTRGDTQY
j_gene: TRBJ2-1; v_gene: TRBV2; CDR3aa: ASSVGGAPNEQF
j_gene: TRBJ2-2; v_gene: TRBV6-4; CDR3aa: ASSEGQDTGELF
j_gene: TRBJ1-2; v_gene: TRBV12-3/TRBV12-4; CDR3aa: ASSLGTGLSSYGYT
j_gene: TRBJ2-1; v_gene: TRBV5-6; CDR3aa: ASSYQGLNEQF
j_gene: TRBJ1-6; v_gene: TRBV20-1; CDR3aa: SAGLGQGENSPLH
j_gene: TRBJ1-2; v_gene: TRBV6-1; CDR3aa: ASYTTGQGVNYGYT
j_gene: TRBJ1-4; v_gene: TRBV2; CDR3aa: ASSEVSASPGEKLF
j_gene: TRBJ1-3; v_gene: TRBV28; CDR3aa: ASSTLPGNTIY
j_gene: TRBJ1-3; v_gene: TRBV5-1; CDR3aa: ASSLGVRAGNTIY
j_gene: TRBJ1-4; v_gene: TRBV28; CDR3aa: ASSSAGQGGEKLF
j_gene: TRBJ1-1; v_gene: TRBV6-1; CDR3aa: ASSLAGTEAF
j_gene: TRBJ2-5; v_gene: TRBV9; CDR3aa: ASSVQVGETQY
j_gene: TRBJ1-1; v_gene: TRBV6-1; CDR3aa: ASSSKWSTGLAEAF
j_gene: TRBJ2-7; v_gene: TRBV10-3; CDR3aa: AIRGGQGEINEQY
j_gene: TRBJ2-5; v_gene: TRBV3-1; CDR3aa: ASSQRGETQY
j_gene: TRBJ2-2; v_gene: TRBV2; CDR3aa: ASRIGLAGGRNTGELF
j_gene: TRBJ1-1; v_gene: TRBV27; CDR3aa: ASSLFRLNTEAF
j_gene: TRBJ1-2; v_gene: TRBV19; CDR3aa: ASSGLQGYDYT